This T cell receptor (beta chain) was identified during a study of shared clonotypes between healthy human individuals. Whole-study findings and limits: Estimated clonotype richness was generally higher in naive than memory subsets. Only a few donors were included, so the genetic and exposure-history diversity represented was limited.

CD45RO-negative cells were positively selected for CCR7, leaving out terminally differentiated effector memory CD45RA+ cells. The CDR3 sequence is 18 residues long. V lost 0 bases and J lost 7, with 24 bases in between. Germline V gives CDR1 LGHNA, CDR2 YNFKEQ. Notes on this clone: Its antigen remains unknown.

Assay: immunoSEQ multiplex PCR; the TCRdb copy retains only in-frame clones and omits some. The sample carries a few million clones, 93% recorded once. The V call is TRBV4-2, the J call TRBJ2-5; no reliable D call. The sample comprised naive CD8+ T cells from PBMCs. The receptor's source is a man between 18 and 35 years old in good health. Some clones in this sample may be carry-over from other donors' samples. The CDR3 protein is CASSQDLEGSLAFGTQYF. In nucleotides, the CDR3 is TGTGCCAGCAGCCAAGATCTAGAAGGTTCGTTAGCCTTTGGGACCCAGTACTTC.